This is a list of T cell receptor beta chains from one sample in a study of CD8 T cells in ankylosing spondylitis. TCRdb redid the calling of the 5' RACE reads with MiXCR, one entry per CDR3 protein. The repertoire consists of around 300,000 distinct CDR3 sequences, with approximately 10% occurring once and the leading ten covering roughly 9.5%. Source material: blood, either unsorted or a sorted T cell fraction (not recorded which). The receptor set was obtained from a female donor with ankylosing spondylitis or in good health (not recorded which). Both conserved end residues are part of each CDR3. Fields, in order: clone size, V gene, D gene, J gene, CDR3 DNA, CDR3 protein. The D gene is left open where the match is weak. Clone size appears in some rows only: once, few, many, or a class for an expanded clone.

few	TRBV3-1	NA	TRBJ2-3	TGTGCCAGCAGCCAACACACGAGCACAGATACGCAGTATTTT	CASSQHTSTDTQYF
many	TRBV10-2	TRBD1	TRBJ1-6	TGCGCCAGCAGTGAGCCCGTTGGGACAGGGGGAAATTCACCCCTCCACTTT	CASSEPVGTGGNSPLHF
few	TRBV20-1	TRBD2	TRBJ2-7	TGCAGTGCGGGAGGTAGCGGGAGCTCCTACGAGCAGTACTTC	CSAGGSGSSYEQYF
many	TRBV28	TRBD1	TRBJ2-7	TGTGCCAGCAGTCCCGGGACAGGGGTGTCCTACGAGCAGTACTTC	CASSPGTGVSYEQYF
NA	TRBV6-9	NA	TRBJ2-7	TGTGCCAGCAGTTCAGACGCGAGGGGCTACGAGCAGTACTTC	CASSSDARGYEQYF
many	TRBV20-1	TRBD2	TRBJ2-3	TGCAGTGCTAGAACTAGCGGAAGAAGCACAGATACGCAGTATTTT	CSARTSGRSTDTQYF
many	TRBV10-3	NA	TRBJ2-1	TGTGCCATCAGGACAAATACTGAGCAGTTCTTC	CAIRTNTEQFF
many	TRBV10-3	TRBD1	TRBJ2-7	TGTGCCATCAGTGACAGGGGGGACAGGAGATCCTACGAGCAGTACTTC	CAISDRGDRRSYEQYF
many	TRBV20-1	NA	TRBJ1-6	TGCAGTGCAGGGGAGGACAGCGGGCACTCACCCCTCCACTTT	CSAGEDSGHSPLHF
NA	TRBV5-1	NA	TRBJ2-1	TGCGCCAGCAGCCGGACGGTCCCCTCCTACAATGAGCAGTTCTTC	CASSRTVPSYNEQFF
many	TRBV5-5	NA	TRBJ1-5	TGTGCCAGCAGCTTGGAGGGGGGTACCGATCAGCCCCAGCATTTT	CASSLEGGTDQPQHF
many	TRBV12-3/TRBV12-4	NA	TRBJ2-7	TGTGCCAGCAGTCCGACGCGCAACGAGCAGTACTTC	CASSPTRNEQYF
NA	TRBV28	TRBD1	TRBJ2-7	TGTGCCAGCAGTTCCGGACAGGGAGCGCCCTACGAGCAGTACTTC	CASSSGQGAPYEQYF
many	TRBV10-3	NA	TRBJ2-1	TGTGCCATCAGTGAAATGAATGAGCAGTTCTTC	CAISEMNEQFF
many	TRBV6-5	NA	TRBJ2-2	TGTGCCAGCGGTTTGGGAGTAGGCACCGGGGAGCTGTTTTTT	CASGLGVGTGELFF
NA	TRBV2	NA	TRBJ2-5	TGTGCCAGCAGTGAGCCCACTGAGGGGGGGACAGAGACCCAGTACTTC	CASSEPTEGGTETQYF
many	TRBV10-2	NA	TRBJ1-1	TGCGCCAGCAGTTTCCCCGCGACCATGAACACTGAAGCTTTCTTT	CASSFPATMNTEAFF
few	TRBV19	NA	TRBJ2-4	TGTGCCAGTAGTGAACCCAAAAACATTCAGTACTTC	CASSEPKNIQYF
many	TRBV20-1	TRBD1	TRBJ1-5	TGCAGTGCTAGAGCCGGGACAGGGAGGGATCAGCCCCAGCATTTT	CSARAGTGRDQPQHF
many	TRBV5-1	NA	TRBJ2-3	TGCGCCAGCAGCCCGTACAACCCCACCACAGATACGCAGTATTTT	CASSPYNPTTDTQYF
many	TRBV5-5	NA	TRBJ1-3	TGTGCCAGCAGCCCGGTGGGGGCTGGGCCTGGAAACACCATATATTTT	CASSPVGAGPGNTIYF
few	TRBV7-2	NA	TRBJ2-7	TGTGCCAGCAGCTTCTGGGGGACTGCCTACGAGCAGTACTTC	CASSFWGTAYEQYF
many	TRBV28	NA	TRBJ1-4	TGTGCCAGCAGACGCCGACTGTCAACTAATGAAAAACTGTTTTTT	CASRRRLSTNEKLFF
many	TRBV12-3/TRBV12-4	TRBD1	TRBJ1-6	TGTGCCAGCAGTTTAGCGACAGGGGGTGGAGATTCACCCCTCCACTTT	CASSLATGGGDSPLHF
many	TRBV20-1	TRBD2	TRBJ2-1	TGCAGTGCTAGAGATGGGACTAGCGGGTGGGGTTCCTACAATGAGCAGTTCTTC	CSARDGTSGWGSYNEQFF